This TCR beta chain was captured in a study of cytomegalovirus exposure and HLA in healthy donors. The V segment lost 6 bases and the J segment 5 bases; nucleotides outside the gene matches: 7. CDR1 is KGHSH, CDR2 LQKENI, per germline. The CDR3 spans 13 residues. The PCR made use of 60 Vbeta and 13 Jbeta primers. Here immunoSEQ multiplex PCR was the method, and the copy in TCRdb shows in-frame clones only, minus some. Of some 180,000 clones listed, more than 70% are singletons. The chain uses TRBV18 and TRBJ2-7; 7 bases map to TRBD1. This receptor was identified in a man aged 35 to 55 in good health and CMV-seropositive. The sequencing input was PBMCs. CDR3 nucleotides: TGTGCCAGCTCTCCCACGACAGGGAACGAGCAGTACTTC. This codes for CASSPTTGNEQYF.